This TCR beta chain is from a study of PD-1 blockade in classical Hodgkin lymphoma. Study at large: Intravenous infusions of nivolumab 3 mg/kg reached patients every 2 weeks. General study results and limits: Whoever responded completely had baseline diversity much like that seen in newly diagnosed patients.

J lost 6 bases, V lost 0 bases, and 8 bases had no gene match. The CDR3 length is 16 residues. The germline CDR1 and CDR2 sequences are MNHEY and SVGAGI. Clones were sequenced by immunoSEQ multiplex PCR, and TCRdb holds only the in-frame ones, with some missing. The repertoire has some 100,000 clones, 80% to 95% of them found once; the top ten carry roughly 2.8%. About this clone itself: What it binds is not known.

Every single patient, without exception, relapsed after autologous stem cell transplantation, and brentuximab vedotin exposure varied. V and J are TRBV6-5 and TRBJ2-3, with 8 bases lining up with TRBD1. The material was peripheral blood mononuclear cells (PBMCs), obtained at baseline. This TCR was sampled from a human donor with classical Hodgkin lymphoma. The CDR3 sequence is CASSYSQGGAGDTQYF. CDR3 DNA: TGTGCCAGCAGTTACTCACAGGGGGGCGCGGGGGATACGCAGTATTTT.